Listed here are 5 T cell receptor beta chains from one sample, sequenced in a study of CD8 T cells in Susac syndrome. The RNA, about 0.5 to 1 ug, was put through reverse transcription using random hexamers. One entry per CDR3 protein results from TCRdb running MiXCR on the immunoSEQ multiplex PCR reads. The repertoire includes about 73,000 distinct CDR3 sequences, over 85% of them detected once, and approximately 0.4% sits in the top ten. Sequenced sample: CD8+ T cells from PBMCs. Every receptor here comes from a human donor with multiple sclerosis.

The V gene is TRBV27, the J gene TRBJ1-2; no clear D. Trimming took 5 bases from V and 2 from J, leaving 6 bases between them. Germline CDR1 reads MNHEY; CDR2 reads SMNVEV (reference sequence). The CDR3 is made up of 12 amino acids. As DNA, the CDR3 is TGTGCCAGCAGTCCTTCCAACTATGGCTACACCTTC. Translation: CASSPSNYGYTF.

CDR3 amino acids: CASSQDLEGPARAKNIQYF. In DNA form, the CDR3 reads TGCGCCAGCAGCCAAGATCTTGAGGGACCCGCAAGAGCCAAAAACATTCAGTACTTC. The V and J genes are TRBV4-3 and TRBJ2-4, with D perhaps matching TRBD1 or TRBD2 (5 bases each). In germline, CDR1 is LGHNA, CDR2 YSLEER. This CDR3 is 19 amino acids long. Trimming left V 0 bases short and J 0 bases short, with 18 bases between.

The chain uses TRBV27 and TRBJ1-4; 7 bases are a match to TRBD1. J lost 13 bases, V lost 5 bases, and 19 bases had no gene match. The germline V gene encodes CDR1 MNHEY and CDR2 SMNVEV (reference sequence). The CDR3 covers 16 residues. The CDR3 coding sequence is TGTGCCAGCAGTCCGACGACAGGGCCTGGCTTAGTGGGACTGTTTTTT. This sequence encodes CASSPTTGPGLVGLFF.

J is TRBJ2-5 and V is TRBV29-1, with D tentatively TRBD1 (6 bases). CDR3 length: 14 residues. The V and J ends lost 5 bases and 5 bases respectively, with 18 bases between them. The V gene's germline CDR1 is SQVTM and CDR2 ANQGSEA. CDR3 sequence reads: CSVPGQWIRETQYF. The CDR3, as DNA: TGCAGCGTTCCCGGACAGTGGATTCGGGAGACCCAGTACTTC.

The chain employs TRBV2 and TRBJ1-1; TRBD1 agrees at 7 bases. This CDR3 region has 14 residues. The germline V gene has CDR1 SNHLY and CDR2 FYNNEI. Trimming took 3 bases from V and 1 from J; bases not matched to a gene: 2. CDR3 sequence: CASSETGRNTEAFF. The CDR3 nucleotides are TGTGCCAGCAGTGAGACAGGGCGGAACACTGAAGCTTTCTTT. The full variable domain, in which reference TRBV2 and TRBJ1-1 provide the parts outside the CDR3, is EPEVTQTPSHQVTQMGQEVILRCVPISNHLYFYWYRQILGQKVEFLVSFYNNEISEKSEIFDDQFSVERPDGSNFTLKIRSTKLEDSAMYFCASSETGRNTEAFFGQGTRLTVV.